This TCR beta chain was identified during a study of blood T cells in healthy people across ages. This clonotype was seen a handful of times. For the second PCR, which ran for about 7 to 12 cycles, a sample-barcoded 5' primer and a J-beta primer mix were used. From the 5' RACE reads, TCRdb called clonotypes with MiXCR, one entry per CDR3 protein. The table lists around 1,500,000 distinct CDR3 sequences, 28% of them singletons. The CDR3 loop spans 16 amino acids. CDR1 and CDR2 (germline): MGHRA, YSYEKL. The V gene lost 6 bases and the J gene lost 4 bases, with 20 bases spanning the gap. Sequenced input: blood. V and J are TRBV4-1 and TRBJ2-3; no clear D gene. The origin of this receptor is a woman aged 25 to 39 in good health. The CDR3 reads CASSRTLSDGPDTQYF. The CDR3 bases are TGCGCCAGCAGTCGAACTCTATCGGATGGGCCAGATACGCAGTATTTT.